The clone carrying this T cell receptor beta chain has just one count. The entry originates in a study of blood T cell repertoires in COVID-19. About the research overall: Spain, Italy and the United States supplied samples that represented acute and convalescent COVID-19. Sources were T cells, B-cell-depleted T cells, or PBMCs; the material itself was cDNA or gDNA.

In the authors' methods: Counts of nucleated cells, estimated from reference gene primer amplification, were obtained. The data were produced by immunoSEQ multiplex PCR, yet TCRdb's version contains in-frame clones alone and is incomplete. The D gene and trimming were derived from the DNA, and the V and J assignments and clone size from that table. The repertoire includes under 150,000 clones, around 86% of them detected once, and around 2.3% sits in the top ten. The CDR3 spans 16 residues. The germline CDR1 and CDR2 sequences are SGHRS and YFSETQ. Germline trimming cut 4 bases from V and 5 bases from J; bases unmatched to any gene: 7.

The chain joins TRBV5-1 to TRBJ2-3; TRBD2 matches 13 bases. Input material: peripheral blood. The sequence was obtained from a man over 45 with active COVID-19. CDR3 sequence: CASSPGTSGVLDTQYF. The CDR3 DNA follows: TGCGCCAGCAGCCCCGGGACTAGCGGGGTGCTAGATACGCAGTATTTT.